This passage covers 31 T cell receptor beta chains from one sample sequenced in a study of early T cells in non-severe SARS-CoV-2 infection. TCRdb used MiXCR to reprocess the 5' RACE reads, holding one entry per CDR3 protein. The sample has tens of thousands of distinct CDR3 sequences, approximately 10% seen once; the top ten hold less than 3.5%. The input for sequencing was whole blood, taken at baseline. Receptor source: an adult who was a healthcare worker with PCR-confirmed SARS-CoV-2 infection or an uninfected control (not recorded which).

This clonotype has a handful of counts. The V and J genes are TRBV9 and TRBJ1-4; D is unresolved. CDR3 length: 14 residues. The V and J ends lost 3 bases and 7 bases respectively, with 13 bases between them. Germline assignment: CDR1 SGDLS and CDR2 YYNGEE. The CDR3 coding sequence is TGTGCCAGCAGCGACGATATACAGAGTGAAAAACTGTTTTTT. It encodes CASSDDIQSEKLFF.

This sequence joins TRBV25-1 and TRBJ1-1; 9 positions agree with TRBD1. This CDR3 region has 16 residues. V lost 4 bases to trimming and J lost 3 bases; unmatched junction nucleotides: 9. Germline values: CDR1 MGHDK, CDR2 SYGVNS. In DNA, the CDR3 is TGTGCCAGCAGTGCCTGGGGGACAGGGACGGACACTGAAGCTTTCTTT. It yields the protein CASSAWGTGTDTEAFF.

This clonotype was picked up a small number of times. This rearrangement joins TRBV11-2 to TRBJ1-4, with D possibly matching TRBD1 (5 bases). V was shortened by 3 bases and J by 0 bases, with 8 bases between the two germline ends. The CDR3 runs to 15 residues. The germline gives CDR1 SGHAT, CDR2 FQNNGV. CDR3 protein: CASSLEGTTNEKLFF. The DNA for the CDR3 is TGTGCCAGCAGCTTGGAGGGGACAACTAATGAAAAACTGTTTTTT. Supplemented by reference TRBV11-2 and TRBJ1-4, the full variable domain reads EAGVAQSPRYKIIEKRQSVAFWCNPISGHATLYWYQQILGQGPKLLIQFQNNGVVDDSQLPKDRFSAERLKGVDSTLKIQPAKLEDSAVYLCASSLEGTTNEKLFFGSGTQLSVL.

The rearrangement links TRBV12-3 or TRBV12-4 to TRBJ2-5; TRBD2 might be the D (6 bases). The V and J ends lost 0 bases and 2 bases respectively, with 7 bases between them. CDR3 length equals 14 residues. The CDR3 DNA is TGTGCCAGCAGTTTAGCGGGGGGACAAGAGACCCAGTACTTC. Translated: CASSLAGGQETQYF.

The CDR3 coding sequence is TGTGCCAGCCTGCTAGCCGAGGACACCGGGGAGCTGTTTTTT. Amino acids: CASLLAEDTGELFF. The chain combines TRBV2 with TRBJ2-2, with D possibly TRBD2 on 5 matching bases. This CDR3 comprises 14 residues. The V gene lost 8 bases and the J gene lost 3 bases, with 13 bases spanning the gap. The germline V gene has CDR1 SNHLY and CDR2 FYNNEI.

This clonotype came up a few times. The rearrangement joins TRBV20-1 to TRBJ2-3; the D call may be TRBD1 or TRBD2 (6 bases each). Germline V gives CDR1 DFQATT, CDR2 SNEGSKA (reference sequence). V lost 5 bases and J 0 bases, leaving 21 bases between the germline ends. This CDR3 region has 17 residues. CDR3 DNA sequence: TGCAGTGCTTTACCTCAAAGGGGGGAGATTAGCACAGATACGCAGTATTTT. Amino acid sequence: CSALPQRGEISTDTQYF.

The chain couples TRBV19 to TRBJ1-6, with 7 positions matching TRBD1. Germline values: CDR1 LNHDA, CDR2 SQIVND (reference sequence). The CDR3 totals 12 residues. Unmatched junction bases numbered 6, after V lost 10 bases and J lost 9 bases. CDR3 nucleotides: TGTGCCACCAGGACAGGCAGTTCACCCCTCCACTTT. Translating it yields CATRTGSSPLHF.

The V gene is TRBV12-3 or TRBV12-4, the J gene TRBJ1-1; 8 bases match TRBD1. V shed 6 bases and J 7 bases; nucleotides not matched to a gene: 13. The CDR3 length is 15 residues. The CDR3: CASRRTGTGKIEAFF. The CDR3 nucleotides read TGTGCCAGCAGGAGAACCGGGACAGGAAAAATTGAAGCTTTCTTT.

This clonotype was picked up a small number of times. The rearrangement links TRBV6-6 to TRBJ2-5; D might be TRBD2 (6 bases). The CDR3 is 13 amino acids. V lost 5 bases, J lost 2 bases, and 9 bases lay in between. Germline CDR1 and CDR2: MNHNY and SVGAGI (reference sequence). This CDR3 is CASSSGLQETQYF. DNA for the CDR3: TGTGCCAGCAGTAGCGGGCTACAAGAGACCCAGTACTTC.

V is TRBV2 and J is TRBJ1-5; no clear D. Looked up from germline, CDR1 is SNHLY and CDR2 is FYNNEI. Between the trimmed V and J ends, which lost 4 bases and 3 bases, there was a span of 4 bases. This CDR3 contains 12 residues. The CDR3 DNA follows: TGTGCCAGCAGTGCCTCCAATCAGCCCCAGCATTTT. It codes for CASSASNQPQHF.

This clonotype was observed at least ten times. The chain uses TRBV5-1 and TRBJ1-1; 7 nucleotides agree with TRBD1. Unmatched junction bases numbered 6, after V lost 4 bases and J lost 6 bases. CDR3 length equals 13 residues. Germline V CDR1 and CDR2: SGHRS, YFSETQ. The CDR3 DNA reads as TGCGCCAGCAGCGCGGGGGACAGACCTGAAGCTTTCTTT. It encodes CASSAGDRPEAFF.

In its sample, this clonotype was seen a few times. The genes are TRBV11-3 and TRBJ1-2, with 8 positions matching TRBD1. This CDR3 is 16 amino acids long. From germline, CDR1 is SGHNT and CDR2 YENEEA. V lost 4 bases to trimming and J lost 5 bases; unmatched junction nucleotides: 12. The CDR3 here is CASSSLPGQAIYGYTF. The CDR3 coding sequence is TGTGCCAGCAGCTCCCTACCGGGACAGGCGATATATGGCTACACCTTC.

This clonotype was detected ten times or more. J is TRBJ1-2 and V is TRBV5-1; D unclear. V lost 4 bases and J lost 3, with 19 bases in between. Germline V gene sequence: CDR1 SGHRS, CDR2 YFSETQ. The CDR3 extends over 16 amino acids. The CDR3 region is CASSRGDDQVYYGYTF. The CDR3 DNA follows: TGCGCCAGCAGCCGTGGCGACGACCAGGTGTACTATGGCTACACCTTC. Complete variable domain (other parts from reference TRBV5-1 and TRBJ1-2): KAGVTQTPRYLIKTRGQQVTLSCSPISGHRSVSWYQQTPGQGLQFLFEYFSETQRNKGNFPGRFSGRQFSNSRSEMNVSTLELGDSALYLCASSRGDDQVYYGYTFGSGTRLTVV.

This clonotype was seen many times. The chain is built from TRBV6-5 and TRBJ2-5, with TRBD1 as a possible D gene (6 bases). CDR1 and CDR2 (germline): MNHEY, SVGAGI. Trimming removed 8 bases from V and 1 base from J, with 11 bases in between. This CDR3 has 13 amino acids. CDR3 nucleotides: TGTGCCAGCGCCACAGGGACCCAAGAGACCCAGTACTTC. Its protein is CASATGTQETQYF.

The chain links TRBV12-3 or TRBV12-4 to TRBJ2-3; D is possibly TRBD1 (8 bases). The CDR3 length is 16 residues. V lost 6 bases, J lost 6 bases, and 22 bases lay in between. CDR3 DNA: TGTGCCAGCAGCAGGAATACAGGGGGGGGATCGGATACGCAGTATTTT. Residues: CASSRNTGGGSDTQYF.

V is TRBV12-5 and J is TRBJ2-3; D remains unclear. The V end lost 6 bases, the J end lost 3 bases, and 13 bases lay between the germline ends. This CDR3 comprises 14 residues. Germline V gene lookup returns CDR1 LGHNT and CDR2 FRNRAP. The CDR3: CASGPRTRTDTQYF. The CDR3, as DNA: TGTGCTAGTGGCCCCAGAACACGAACAGATACGCAGTATTTT.

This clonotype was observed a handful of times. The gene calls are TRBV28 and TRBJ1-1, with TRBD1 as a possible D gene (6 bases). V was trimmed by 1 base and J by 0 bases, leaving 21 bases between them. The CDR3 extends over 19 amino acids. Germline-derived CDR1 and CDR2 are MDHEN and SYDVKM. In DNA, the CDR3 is TGTGCCAGCAGTTTATACCCCCTGGGGGGCGCAGGCATGAACACTGAAGCTTTCTTT. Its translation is CASSLYPLGGAGMNTEAFF.

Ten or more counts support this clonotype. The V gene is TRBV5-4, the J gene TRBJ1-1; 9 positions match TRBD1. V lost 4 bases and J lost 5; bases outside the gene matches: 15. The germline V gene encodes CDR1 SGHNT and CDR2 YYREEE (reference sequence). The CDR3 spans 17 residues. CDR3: CASSPRPKGQGGTEAFF. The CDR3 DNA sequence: TGTGCCAGCAGCCCACGCCCCAAGGGACAGGGAGGGACTGAAGCTTTCTTT. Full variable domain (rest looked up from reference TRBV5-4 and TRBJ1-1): ETGVTQSPTHLIKTRGQQVTLRCSSQSGHNTVSWYQQALGQGPQFIFQYYREEENGRGNFPPRFSGLQFPNYSSELNVNALELDDSALYLCASSPRPKGQGGTEAFFGQGTRLTVV.

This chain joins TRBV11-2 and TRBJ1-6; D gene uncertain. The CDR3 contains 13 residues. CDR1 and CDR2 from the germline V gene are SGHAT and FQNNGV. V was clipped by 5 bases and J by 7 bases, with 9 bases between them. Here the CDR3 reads CASSADANSPLHF. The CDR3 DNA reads TGTGCCAGCAGCGCAGACGCCAATTCACCCCTCCACTTT.

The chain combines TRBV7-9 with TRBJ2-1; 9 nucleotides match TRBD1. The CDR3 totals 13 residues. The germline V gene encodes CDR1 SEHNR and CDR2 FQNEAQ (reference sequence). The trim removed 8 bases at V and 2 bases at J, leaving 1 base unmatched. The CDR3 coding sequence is TGTGCCAGCCGGGACAGGGCCTACAATGAGCAGTTCTTC. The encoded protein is CASRDRAYNEQFF.

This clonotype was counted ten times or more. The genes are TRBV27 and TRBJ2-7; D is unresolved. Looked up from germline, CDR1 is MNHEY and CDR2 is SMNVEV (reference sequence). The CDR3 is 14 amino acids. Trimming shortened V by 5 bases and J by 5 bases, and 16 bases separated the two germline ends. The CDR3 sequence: CASSVRVPPDEQYF. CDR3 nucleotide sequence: TGTGCCAGCAGTGTTAGGGTCCCCCCGGACGAGCAGTACTTC.

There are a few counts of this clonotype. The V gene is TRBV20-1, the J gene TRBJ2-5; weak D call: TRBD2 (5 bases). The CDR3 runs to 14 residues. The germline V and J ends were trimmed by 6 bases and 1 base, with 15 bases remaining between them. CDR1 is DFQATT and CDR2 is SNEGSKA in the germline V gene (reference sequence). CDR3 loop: CSAQDLSGQETQYF. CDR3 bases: TGCAGTGCCCAAGATTTAAGCGGCCAAGAGACCCAGTACTTC.

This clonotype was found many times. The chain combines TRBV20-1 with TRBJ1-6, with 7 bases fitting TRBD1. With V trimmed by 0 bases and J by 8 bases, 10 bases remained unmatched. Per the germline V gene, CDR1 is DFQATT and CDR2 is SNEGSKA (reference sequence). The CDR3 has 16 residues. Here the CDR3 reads CSARDLNRGMDSPLHF. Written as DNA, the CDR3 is TGCAGTGCTAGAGATCTGAACAGGGGCATGGATTCACCCCTCCACTTT.

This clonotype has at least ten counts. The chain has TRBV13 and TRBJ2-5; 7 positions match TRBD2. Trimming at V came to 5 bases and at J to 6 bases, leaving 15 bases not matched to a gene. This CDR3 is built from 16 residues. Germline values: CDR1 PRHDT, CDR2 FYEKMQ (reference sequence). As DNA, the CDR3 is TGTGCCAGCAGCCCCCGGGGCGGGGGATTTCAGAAGACCCAGTACTTC. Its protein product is CASSPRGGGFQKTQYF.

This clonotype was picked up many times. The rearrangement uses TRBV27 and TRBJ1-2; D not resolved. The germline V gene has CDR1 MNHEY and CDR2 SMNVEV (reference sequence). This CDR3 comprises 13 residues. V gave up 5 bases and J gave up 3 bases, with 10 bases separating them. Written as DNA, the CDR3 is TGTGCCAGCAGTCTGGACGGAGACTATGGCTACACCTTC. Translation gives CASSLDGDYGYTF.

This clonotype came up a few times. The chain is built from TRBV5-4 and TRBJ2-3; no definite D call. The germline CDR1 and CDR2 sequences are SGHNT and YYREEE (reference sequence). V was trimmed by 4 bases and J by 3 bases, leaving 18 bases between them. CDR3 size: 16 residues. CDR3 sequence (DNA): TGTGCCAGCAGCCCCGCACCTCCGCTGGGAACAGATACGCAGTATTTT. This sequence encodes CASSPAPPLGTDTQYF.

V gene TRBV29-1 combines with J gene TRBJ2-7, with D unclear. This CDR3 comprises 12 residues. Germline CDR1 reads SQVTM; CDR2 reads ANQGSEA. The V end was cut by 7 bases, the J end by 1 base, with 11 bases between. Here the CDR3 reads CSARASSYEQYF. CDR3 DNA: TGCAGCGCCCGAGCCAGTTCCTACGAGCAGTACTTC.

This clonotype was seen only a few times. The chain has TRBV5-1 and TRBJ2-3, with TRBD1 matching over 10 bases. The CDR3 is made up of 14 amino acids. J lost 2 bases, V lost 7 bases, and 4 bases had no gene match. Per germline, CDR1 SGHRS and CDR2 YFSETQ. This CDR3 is CASRQGASTDTQYF. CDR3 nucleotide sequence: TGCGCCAGCCGACAGGGGGCCTCCACAGATACGCAGTATTTT.

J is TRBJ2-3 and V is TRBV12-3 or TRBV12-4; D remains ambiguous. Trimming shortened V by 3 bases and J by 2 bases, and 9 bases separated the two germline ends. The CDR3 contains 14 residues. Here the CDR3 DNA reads TGTGCCAGCAGTTTTGGGGTCCCCACAGATACGCAGTATTTT. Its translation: CASSFGVPTDTQYF.

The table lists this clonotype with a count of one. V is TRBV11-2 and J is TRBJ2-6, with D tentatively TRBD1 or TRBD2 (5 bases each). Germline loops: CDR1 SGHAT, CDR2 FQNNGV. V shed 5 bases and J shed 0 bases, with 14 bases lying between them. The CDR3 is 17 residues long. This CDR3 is CASSPPGATSGANVLTF. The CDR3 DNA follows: TGTGCCAGCAGCCCCCCCGGGGCCACCTCTGGGGCCAACGTCCTGACTTTC. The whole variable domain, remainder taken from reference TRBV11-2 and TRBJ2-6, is EAGVAQSPRYKIIEKRQSVAFWCNPISGHATLYWYQQILGQGPKLLIQFQNNGVVDDSQLPKDRFSAERLKGVDSTLKIQPAKLEDSAVYLCASSPPGATSGANVLTFGAGSRLTVL.

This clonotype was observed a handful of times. The CDR3 is CATRNGGGLAKNIQYF. CDR3 DNA: TGTGCCACCAGGAACGGGGGGGGGTTAGCCAAAAACATTCAGTACTTC. V is TRBV15 and J is TRBJ2-4, with 8 bases matching TRBD2. The J segment lost 0 bases and the V segment lost 6 bases, leaving 7 bases of the junction unmatched. There are 16 residues in the CDR3. The germline CDR1 and CDR2 sequences are LNHNV and YYDKDF (reference sequence). The full variable domain, in which reference TRBV15 and TRBJ2-4 provide the parts outside the CDR3, is DAMVIQNPRYQVTQFGKPVTLSCSQTLNHNVMYWYQQKSSQAPKLLFHYYDKDFNNEADTPDNFQSRRPNTSFCFLDIRSPGLGDTAMYLCATRNGGGLAKNIQYFGAGTRLSVL.